The T cell receptor beta chain under discussion was sequenced for a study of T cell repertoires in cytomegalovirus infection. Study at large: Public TCR beta signatures were indicative of both CMV infection and a matching HLA type.

TCRdb re-called the reads with MiXCR, one entry per CDR3 protein. The table has 510,000 or so distinct CDR3 sequences, roughly 29% seen once. This clonotype was recorded many times. Its antigen is as yet unknown. Whole-study findings and limits: Totalled public TCR beta family frequency picked out people who carried CMV plus the relevant HLA. Dominating the ex vivo response were TCR beta clonotypes that were CMV-specific and HLA-C-restricted.

Source material: PBMCs. The sequence derives from a human donor in good health (CMV status not recorded). Some clones in this sample may be carry-over from other donors' samples.

This CDR3 reads CASSLLYQAKNIQYF. The CDR3 DNA reads TGTGCCAGCAGCTTACTATACCAGGCCAAAAACATTCAGTACTTC. The chain employs TRBV7-2 and TRBJ2-4; D call uncertain. Trimming removed 2 bases from V and 1 base from J, with 9 bases in between. This CDR3 comprises 15 residues. Germline assignment: CDR1 SGHTA and CDR2 FQGNSA.